This TCR delta chain appears in the sequencing data of a study of γδ T cells in repeated Plasmodium falciparum infection. Points from the study as a whole: Repeated controlled infections reportedly drove waves of new clonotype selection in Vdelta2-negative, mostly Vdelta1+, gammadelta repertoires. Over time and infection, Vgamma9/Vdelta2+ repertoires remained highly stable and polyclonal.

TRG and TRD sequences were obtained from every sorted gammadelta sample. TCRdb redid clone calling on the multiplex PCR reads using CATT. The data show approximately 90,000 delta-chain clones, with 0.95% to 1% seen just once and around a tenth held by the top ten. Flow sorting of PBMC yielded separate Vgamma9/Vdelta2+ and Vdelta2-negative gammadelta T cell populations for bulk repertoire analysis. This clone was recorded a few times. The target antigen is unknown. TCRdb's entry gives the protein of a much larger clone, which mismatches this DNA's translation at residue 8, likely from a read error; the protein reported here is translated from the DNA. CDR1 is TSWWSYY, CDR2 QGS, per germline. The CDR3 contains 18 residues. J lost 1 base, V lost 4 bases, and 13 bases had no gene match.

The chain joins TRDV1 to TRDJ1; TRDD3 matches 9 bases. Since TCRdb gives no J gene, matching the DNA to germline was used here to assign it. Material for sequencing was gamma-delta T cells from blood. This TCR was recovered from a pool of human donors (malaria-infected and uninfected, not separated). The CDR3 DNA is TGTGCTCTTGGGGGATACGAAGTGGGGGATAAAGGCACCGATAAACTCATCTTT. As protein: CALGGYEVGDKGTDKLIF.